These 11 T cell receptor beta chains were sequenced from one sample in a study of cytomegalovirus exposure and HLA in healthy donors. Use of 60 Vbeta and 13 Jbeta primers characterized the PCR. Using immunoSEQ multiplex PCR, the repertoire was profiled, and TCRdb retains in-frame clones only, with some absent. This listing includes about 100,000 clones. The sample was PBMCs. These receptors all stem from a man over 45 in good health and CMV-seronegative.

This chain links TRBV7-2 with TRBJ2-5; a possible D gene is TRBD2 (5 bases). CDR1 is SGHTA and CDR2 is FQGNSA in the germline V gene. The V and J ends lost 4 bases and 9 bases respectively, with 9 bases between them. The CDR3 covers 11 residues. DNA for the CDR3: TGTGCCAGCAGCTCCTCCGGGGCCCAGTACTTC. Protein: CASSSSGAQYF.

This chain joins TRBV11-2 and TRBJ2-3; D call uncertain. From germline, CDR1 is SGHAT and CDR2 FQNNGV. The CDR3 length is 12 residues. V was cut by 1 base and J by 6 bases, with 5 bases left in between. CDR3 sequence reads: CASSLVRDTQYF. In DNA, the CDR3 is TGTGCCAGCAGCTTAGTACGGGATACGCAGTATTTT.

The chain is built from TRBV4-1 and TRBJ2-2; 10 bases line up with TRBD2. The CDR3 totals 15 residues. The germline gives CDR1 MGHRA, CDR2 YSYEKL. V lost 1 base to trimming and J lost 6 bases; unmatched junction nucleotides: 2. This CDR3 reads CASSQVSGRSGELFF. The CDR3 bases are TGCGCCAGCAGCCAAGTTAGCGGGAGGTCCGGGGAGCTGTTTTTT.

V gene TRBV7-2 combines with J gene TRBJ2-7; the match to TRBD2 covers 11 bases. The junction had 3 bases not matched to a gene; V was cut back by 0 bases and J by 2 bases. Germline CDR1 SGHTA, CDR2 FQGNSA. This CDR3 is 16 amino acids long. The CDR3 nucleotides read TGTGCCAGCAGCTTAGCTAGCGGGGGGGCTCCCTACGAGCAGTACTTC. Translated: CASSLASGGAPYEQYF. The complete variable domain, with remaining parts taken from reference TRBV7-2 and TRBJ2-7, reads GAGVSQSPSNKVTEKGKDVELRCDPISGHTALYWYRQSLGQGLEFLIYFQGNSAPDKSGLPSDRFSAERTGGSVSTLTIQRTQQEDSAVYLCASSLASGGAPYEQYFGPGTRLTVT.

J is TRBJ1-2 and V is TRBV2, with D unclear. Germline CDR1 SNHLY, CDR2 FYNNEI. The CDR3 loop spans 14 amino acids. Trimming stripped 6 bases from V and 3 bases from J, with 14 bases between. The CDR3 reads CASSDAPGHYGYTF. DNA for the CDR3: TGTGCCAGCAGCGATGCCCCGGGTCACTATGGCTACACCTTC.

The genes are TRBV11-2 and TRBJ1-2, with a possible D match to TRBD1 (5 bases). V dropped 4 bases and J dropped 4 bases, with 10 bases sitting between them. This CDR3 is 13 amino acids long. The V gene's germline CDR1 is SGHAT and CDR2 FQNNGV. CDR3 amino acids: CASSSYRFYGYTF. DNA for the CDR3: TGTGCCAGCAGCTCATACAGGTTCTATGGCTACACCTTC.

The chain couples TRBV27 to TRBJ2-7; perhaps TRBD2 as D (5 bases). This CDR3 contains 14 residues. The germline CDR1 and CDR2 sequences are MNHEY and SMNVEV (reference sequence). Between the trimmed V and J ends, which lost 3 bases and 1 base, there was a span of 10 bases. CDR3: CASSLGRTSYEQYF. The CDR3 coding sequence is TGTGCCAGCAGTTTGGGCAGGACTTCCTACGAGCAGTACTTC.

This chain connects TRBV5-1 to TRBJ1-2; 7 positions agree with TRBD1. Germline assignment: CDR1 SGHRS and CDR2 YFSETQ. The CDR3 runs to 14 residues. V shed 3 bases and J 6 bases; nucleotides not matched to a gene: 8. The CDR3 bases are TGCGCCAGCAGCTCGACAGAAGGGGGCCATGGCTACACCTTC. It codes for CASSSTEGGHGYTF.

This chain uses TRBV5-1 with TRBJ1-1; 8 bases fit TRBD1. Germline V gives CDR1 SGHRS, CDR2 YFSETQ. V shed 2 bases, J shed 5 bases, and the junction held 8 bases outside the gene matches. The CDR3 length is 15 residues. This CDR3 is CASSLPGTGSTEAFF. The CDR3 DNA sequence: TGCGCCAGCAGCTTACCCGGGACAGGATCAACTGAAGCTTTCTTT.

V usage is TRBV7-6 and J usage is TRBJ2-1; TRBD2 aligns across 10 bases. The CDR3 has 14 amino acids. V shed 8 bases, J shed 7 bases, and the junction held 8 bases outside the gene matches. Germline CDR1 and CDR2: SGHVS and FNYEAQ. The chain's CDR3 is CASGAGGPSNEQFF. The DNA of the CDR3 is TGTGCCAGCGGAGCGGGAGGGCCCTCGAATGAGCAGTTCTTC.

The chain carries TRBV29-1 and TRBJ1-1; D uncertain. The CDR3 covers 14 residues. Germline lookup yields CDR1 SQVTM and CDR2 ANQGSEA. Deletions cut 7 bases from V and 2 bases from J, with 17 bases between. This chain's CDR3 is CSADWTPGNTEAFF. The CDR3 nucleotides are TGCAGCGCCGACTGGACTCCGGGAAACACTGAAGCTTTCTTT.